This T cell receptor (beta chain) was obtained from a study of cytomegalovirus exposure and HLA in healthy donors. Concerning this clone itself: Its antigen is undetermined.

Findings and limits, study-wide: Reportedly, a later analysis found an Asian-associated ancestry cluster had fewer N-insertions than the approximately 670-donor mean. A few chains tied to CMV proved CMV antigen-specific in vitro. In an earlier analysis, about 90% or about 30%: the productive usage of most TCR beta V segments.

Amplification used 60 Vbeta primers and 13 Jbeta primers. This table comes from immunoSEQ multiplex PCR, and its TCRdb copy is limited to in-frame clones, with some not included. The sample yields fewer than 45,000 clones, 76% seen once. The sequence came from a woman aged 25-40 years in good health and CMV-seropositive. Sequencing was performed on PBMCs.

The CDR3 coding sequence is TGTGCCACCAGCAGTATAGCGGGGGCCAGCACAGATACGCAGTATTTT. It is translated as CATSSIAGASTDTQYF. This rearrangement joins TRBV15 to TRBJ2-3; 9 positions match TRBD2. Trimming at V came to 3 bases and at J to 0 bases, leaving 4 bases not matched to a gene. The CDR3 runs to 16 residues. Germline V gene lookup returns CDR1 LNHNV and CDR2 YYDKDF (reference sequence). The full variable domain, completed using reference TRBV15 and TRBJ2-3, is DAMVIQNPRYQVTQFGKPVTLSCSQTLNHNVMYWYQQKSSQAPKLLFHYYDKDFNNEADTPDNFQSRRPNTSFCFLDIRSPGLGDTAMYLCATSSIAGASTDTQYFGPGTRLTVL.